The 30 T cell receptor beta chains in this list originate from one sample, sequenced in a study of OX40 agonist ivuxolimab in advanced cancers. The method was immunoSEQ multiplex PCR; TCRdb's version includes in-frame clones alone and lacks a portion of them. The sample has more than 80,000 clones, under 95% seen once. The material was CD4+ or CD8+ T cells sorted from blood, obtained in a trial of the OX40 agonist ivuxolimab. Receptors were obtained from an adult with an advanced solid tumor such as melanoma, head and neck, liver or kidney cancer.

V usage is TRBV5-4 and J usage is TRBJ2-1, with 14 positions matching TRBD2. V lost 4 bases to trimming and J lost 6 bases; unmatched junction nucleotides: 9. The germline gives CDR1 SGHNT, CDR2 YYREEE (reference sequence). There are 17 residues in the CDR3. CDR3 DNA sequence: TGTGCCAGCAGCCCGAGACTAGCGGGAGGGCCTGGCAATGAGCAGTTCTTC. Its translation: CASSPRLAGGPGNEQFF.

V gene TRBV5-1 combines with J gene TRBJ1-2; tentatively, D is TRBD1 (5 bases). The V end was cut by 3 bases, the J end by 6 bases, with 12 bases between. Germline V gives CDR1 SGHRS, CDR2 YFSETQ. This CDR3 has 13 residues. CDR3 amino acids: CASSSGHWDGYTF. DNA for the CDR3: TGCGCCAGCAGCTCGGGGCACTGGGATGGCTACACCTTC.

The chain carries TRBV15 and TRBJ2-7, with 7 bases that match TRBD2. This CDR3 is built from 14 residues. The germline V gene encodes CDR1 LNHNV and CDR2 YYDKDF (reference sequence). Losses at the gene ends were 0 bases for V and 5 bases for J; bases not matched to a gene: 4. The CDR3 sequence is CATSRDWGGDEQYV. DNA of the CDR3: TGTGCCACCAGCAGAGATTGGGGAGGGGACGAGCAGTACGTC.

The chain combines TRBV28 with TRBJ1-6, with D perhaps matching TRBD1 (6 bases). The CDR3 runs to 16 residues. Trimming took 7 bases from V and 6 from J, leaving 19 bases between them. The germline V gene has CDR1 MDHEN and CDR2 SYDVKM. The CDR3 sequence: CASIPLLRGPNSPLHF. The CDR3 nucleotides read TGTGCCAGCATCCCCCTACTCAGGGGCCCTAATTCACCCCTCCACTTT.

The CDR3 loop reads CASSPSQNSPLHF. DNA for the CDR3: TGTGCCAGCAGTCCCTCCCAGAATTCACCCCTCCACTTT. V gene TRBV27 combines with J gene TRBJ1-6; no reliable D call. The CDR3 covers 13 residues. In germline, CDR1 is MNHEY, CDR2 SMNVEV (reference sequence). V was trimmed by 5 bases and J by 7 bases, leaving 9 bases between them.

The V and J genes are TRBV30 and TRBJ1-5, with TRBD1 identical over 7 bases. Trimming removed 3 bases from V and 2 bases from J; junction bases left unmatched: 7. The CDR3 contains 15 residues. The germline gives CDR1 GTSNPN, CDR2 SVGIG (reference sequence). CDR3 region: CAWRKPGGGNQPQHF. The CDR3 bases are TGTGCCTGGAGGAAACCAGGGGGTGGCAATCAGCCCCAGCATTTT.

The V call is TRBV13, the J call TRBJ2-5, with D perhaps matching TRBD1 or TRBD2 (5 bases each). This CDR3 has 13 residues. Trimming removed 5 bases from V and 4 bases from J, with 11 bases in between. Germline V gene data show CDR1 as PRHDT and CDR2 as FYEKMQ (reference sequence). In nucleotides, the CDR3 is TGTGCCAGCAGCCCGAGGGGACCAGAGACCCAGTACTTC. It encodes CASSPRGPETQYF. The variable domain in full, with the rest retrieved from reference TRBV13 and TRBJ2-5, is AAGVIQSPRHLIKEKRETATLKCYPIPRHDTVYWYQQGPGQDPQFLISFYEKMQSDKGSIPDRFSAQQFSDYHSELNMSSLELGDSALYFCASSPRGPETQYFGPGTRLLVL.

The chain is built from TRBV28 and TRBJ2-2, with 9 bases matching TRBD2. V gave up 6 bases and J gave up 7 bases; unmatched junction bases: 15. CDR1 is MDHEN and CDR2 is SYDVKM in the germline V gene. The CDR3 is made up of 17 amino acids. CDR3 nucleotides: TGTGCCAGCAGCTCATCTCTCGCGGGGGGGCTGTACGGGGAGCTGTTTTTT. Amino acid sequence: CASSSSLAGGLYGELFF. Using reference TRBV28 and TRBJ2-2 for the parts outside the CDR3, the full variable domain is DVKVTQSSRYLVKRTGEKVFLECVQDMDHENMFWYRQDPGLGLRLIYFSYDVKMKEKGDIPEGYSVSREKKERFSLILESASTNQTSMYLCASSSSLAGGLYGELFFGEGSRLTVL.

The CDR3 reads CASSLRFTGELFF. CDR3 sequence (DNA): TGTGCCAGCAGTTTACGCTTCACCGGGGAGCTGTTTTTT. The J gene is TRBJ2-2, the V gene TRBV28; no clear D gene. V was cut by 2 bases and J by 4 bases, with 5 bases left in between. Germline V gene lookup returns CDR1 MDHEN and CDR2 SYDVKM. There are 13 residues in the CDR3.

The genes are TRBV5-5 and TRBJ1-5; TRBD1 might be the D (5 bases). CDR3 size: 13 residues. The germline V gene has CDR1 SGHKS and CDR2 YYEKEE (reference sequence). Trimming took 4 bases from V and 8 from J, leaving 13 bases between them. The CDR3 region has the DNA TGTGCCAGCAGCATGGACATCGGCGAGCCCCAGCATTTT. Amino acids: CASSMDIGEPQHF.

V is TRBV9 and J is TRBJ1-3; D is uncertain. Germline-derived CDR1 and CDR2 are SGDLS and YYNGEE. With 3 bases removed from V and 0 bases from J, the gap between germline ends came to 10 bases. This CDR3 is 15 amino acids long. CDR3 residues: CASSAGGFSGNTIYF. CDR3 nucleotide sequence: TGTGCCAGCAGCGCCGGAGGGTTCTCTGGAAACACCATATATTTT. Full variable domain (remainder filled in from reference TRBV9 and TRBJ1-3): DSGVTQTPKHLITATGQRVTLRCSPRSGDLSVYWYQQSLDQGLQFLIQYYNGEERAKGNILERFSAQQFPDLHSELNLSSLELGDSALYFCASSAGGFSGNTIYFGEGSWLTVV.

This clone came up once. The rearrangement joins TRBV6-6 to TRBJ1-5; 7 positions match TRBD1. J lost 2 bases, V lost 6 bases, and 4 bases had no gene match. This CDR3 has 14 residues. CDR1 MNHNY and CDR2 SVGAGI come from the germline V gene (reference sequence). CDR3 nucleotide sequence: TGTGCCAGCAGCAACAGGGGTGGCAATCAGCCCCAGCATTTT. Encoded protein: CASSNRGGNQPQHF.

This rearrangement joins TRBV6-6 to TRBJ2-1, with 8 positions matching TRBD2. Unmatched junction bases numbered 8, after V lost 7 bases and J lost 3 bases. This CDR3 is built from 15 residues. In germline, CDR1 is MNHNY, CDR2 SVGAGI (reference sequence). In nucleotides, the CDR3 is TGTGCCAGCACTCCGGGACTAGGTCTCTACAATGAGCAGTTCTTC. This translates into CASTPGLGLYNEQFF.

The rearrangement uses TRBV28 and TRBJ1-1; D gene unclear. CDR3 length: 12 amino acids. V was clipped by 6 bases and J by 7 bases, with 12 bases between them. CDR1 is MDHEN and CDR2 is SYDVKM in the germline V gene. The CDR3 is CASRIGGFEAFF. The CDR3 nucleotides read TGTGCCAGCAGAATCGGCGGGTTTGAAGCTTTCTTT.

The chain has TRBV6-1 and TRBJ1-2; D call uncertain. The CDR3 is 13 amino acids. Germline-derived CDR1 and CDR2 are MNHNS and SASEGT. Trimming pared 0 bases from V and 6 bases from J, leaving 8 bases between. CDR3 amino acids: CASSEARSDGYTF. The CDR3 nucleotides read TGTGCCAGCAGTGAAGCCAGGTCTGATGGCTACACCTTC.

The V call is TRBV10-2, the J call TRBJ2-1; TRBD1 matches at 8 bases. The CDR3 spans 13 residues. CDR1 is WSHSY and CDR2 is SAAADI in the germline V gene. Germline trimming cut 7 bases from V and 6 bases from J; bases unmatched to any gene: 5. The CDR3 sequence is CASIRTGSNEQFF. In DNA, the CDR3 is TGCGCCAGCATTAGGACAGGGTCCAATGAGCAGTTCTTC.

For the CDR3, the DNA is TGTGCCAGCAGCCAAGAGAAAATCGACAGGGGCGATACGCAGTATTTT. Translated, it gives CASSQEKIDRGDTQYF. This sequence joins TRBV4-2 and TRBJ2-3; 8 positions match TRBD1. Trimming cost V 0 bases and J 6 bases; bases outside gene matches: 8. Germline CDR1 reads LGHNA; CDR2 reads YNFKEQ. This CDR3 spans 16 amino acids.

The V gene is TRBV2, the J gene TRBJ2-3; 10 bases agree with TRBD1. The germline gives CDR1 SNHLY, CDR2 FYNNEI. V was clipped by 4 bases and J by 2 bases; unmatched bases: 6. The CDR3 is 16 amino acids. Here the CDR3 reads CASSGPGQGYTDTQYF. The CDR3 nucleotides read TGTGCCAGCAGTGGGCCGGGACAGGGGTACACAGATACGCAGTATTTT.

V is TRBV19 and J is TRBJ1-2, with TRBD1 identical over 7 bases. The germline gives CDR1 LNHDA, CDR2 SQIVND (reference sequence). The CDR3 consists of 15 residues. Trimming at V came to 8 bases and at J to 5 bases, leaving 14 bases not matched to a gene. This CDR3 reads CASGGTANKGYGYTF. CDR3 sequence (DNA): TGTGCCAGTGGAGGGACAGCAAACAAGGGGTATGGCTACACCTTC.

The genes are TRBV28 and TRBJ1-5; D is undetermined. From germline, CDR1 is MDHEN and CDR2 SYDVKM. V was cut by 7 bases and J by 0 bases, with 13 bases left in between. The CDR3 consists of 15 residues. The CDR3: CASISRRFSNQPQHF. CDR3 DNA sequence: TGTGCCAGCATATCACGACGGTTTAGCAATCAGCCCCAGCATTTT.

The chain carries TRBV10-3 and TRBJ2-2; either TRBD1 or TRBD2 may fit D (5 bases each). The V gene lost 5 bases and the J gene lost 1 base, with 14 bases spanning the gap. The germline V gene encodes CDR1 ENHRY and CDR2 SYGVKD. The length of the CDR3 is 16 residues. The CDR3 region is CAISIPGRENTGELFF. The DNA for the CDR3 is TGTGCCATCAGTATACCGGGACGGGAGAACACCGGGGAGCTGTTTTTT.

The chain carries TRBV27 and TRBJ1-4, with D hard to call. The length of the CDR3 is 14 residues. V lost 4 bases and J 4 bases, leaving 10 bases between the germline ends. CDR1 and CDR2 from the germline V gene are MNHEY and SMNVEV (reference sequence). The CDR3 bases are TGTGCCAGCAGTTCCGACTTTCATAATGAAAAACTGTTTTTT. Protein sequence: CASSSDFHNEKLFF.

A single count supports this clone. This chain joins TRBV19 and TRBJ2-3, with 7 bases aligning to TRBD2. This CDR3 contains 14 residues. Per the germline V gene, CDR1 is LNHDA and CDR2 is SQIVND (reference sequence). V lost 5 bases and J lost 2; bases outside the gene matches: 4. The CDR3 spells CASSFTSVTDTQYF. The CDR3 nucleotides are TGTGCCAGTAGTTTTACTAGCGTCACAGATACGCAGTATTTT.

The V and J genes are TRBV28 and TRBJ2-5; 8 nucleotides agree with TRBD2. The CDR3 runs to 17 residues. Germline V gene data show CDR1 as MDHEN and CDR2 as SYDVKM. V trimming: 4 bases; J trimming: 4 bases; junction bases outside the gene matches: 14. The CDR3 DNA reads TGTGCCAGCAGTTGGACTAGCTCTGGAGGTCTTGGAGAGACCCAGTACTTC. Its protein is CASSWTSSGGLGETQYF.

The rearrangement joins TRBV12-5 to TRBJ1-5; TRBD1 agrees at 9 bases. CDR1 and CDR2 (germline): LGHNT, FRNRAP. The CDR3 is made up of 20 amino acids. The J segment lost 1 base and the V segment lost 4 bases, leaving 17 bases of the junction unmatched. CDR3 sequence reads: CASGWDRAVGRLKSNQPQHF. CDR3 DNA: TGTGCTAGTGGTTGGGACAGGGCCGTAGGTAGGTTAAAGAGCAATCAGCCCCAGCATTTT.

This clone came up a few times. The chain couples TRBV28 to TRBJ1-5; the D is unclear. CDR1 is MDHEN, CDR2 SYDVKM, per germline. Trimming removed 3 bases from V and 11 bases from J, with 5 bases in between. The CDR3 has 10 residues. The CDR3 protein is CASSFLTQHF. CDR3 coding DNA: TGTGCCAGCAGTTTCCTCACCCAGCATTTT. Full variable domain (outside the CDR3, taken from reference TRBV28 and TRBJ1-5): DVKVTQSSRYLVKRTGEKVFLECVQDMDHENMFWYRQDPGLGLRLIYFSYDVKMKEKGDIPEGYSVSREKKERFSLILESASTNQTSMYLCASSFLTQHFGDGTRLSIL.

The rearrangement joins TRBV10-3 to TRBJ2-7, with 13 bases aligning to TRBD2. The CDR3 length is 15 residues. The J segment lost 4 bases and the V segment lost 0 bases, leaving 0 bases of the junction unmatched. The germline V gene encodes CDR1 ENHRY and CDR2 SYGVKD. The DNA for the CDR3 is TGTGCCATCAGTGAGTCGACTAGCGGGAGGTACGAGCAGTACTTC. Protein product: CAISESTSGRYEQYF.

The chain couples TRBV27 to TRBJ2-3, with TRBD2 as a possible D gene (5 bases). The germline V and J ends were trimmed by 6 bases and 3 bases, with 16 bases remaining between them. The CDR3 has 15 residues. The germline V gene has CDR1 MNHEY and CDR2 SMNVEV (reference sequence). CDR3 region: CASRPFAGGTDTQYF. DNA for the CDR3: TGTGCCAGCAGACCATTCGCGGGTGGGACAGATACGCAGTATTTT.

The count of this clone is one. The genes are TRBV30 and TRBJ2-7; TRBD2 agrees at 7 bases. Germline V gene data show CDR1 as GTSNPN and CDR2 as SVGIG (reference sequence). V trimming: 2 bases; J trimming: 7 bases; junction bases outside the gene matches: 17. The CDR3 extends over 16 amino acids. CDR3 nucleotides: TGTGCCTGGAGTCCCTTCGTGTTAGCGGGCCTTTGGGAGCAGTACGTC. Translation: CAWSPFVLAGLWEQYV.

The V and J genes are TRBV19 and TRBJ1-2; a weak D match, TRBD1 (5 bases). CDR1 LNHDA and CDR2 SQIVND come from the germline V gene (reference sequence). V lost 9 bases to trimming and J lost 0 bases, with 11 bases between them. The CDR3 is 13 residues long. As DNA, the CDR3 is TGTGCCAGCCGGGACGGACCTAACTATGGCTACACCTTC. Its protein is CASRDGPNYGYTF. The variable domain in full, with the rest retrieved from reference TRBV19 and TRBJ1-2, is DGGITQSPKYLFRKEGQNVTLSCEQNLNHDAMYWYRQDPGQGLRLIYYSQIVNDFQKGDIAEGYSVSREKKESFPLTVTSAQKNPTAFYLCASRDGPNYGYTFGSGTRLTVV.